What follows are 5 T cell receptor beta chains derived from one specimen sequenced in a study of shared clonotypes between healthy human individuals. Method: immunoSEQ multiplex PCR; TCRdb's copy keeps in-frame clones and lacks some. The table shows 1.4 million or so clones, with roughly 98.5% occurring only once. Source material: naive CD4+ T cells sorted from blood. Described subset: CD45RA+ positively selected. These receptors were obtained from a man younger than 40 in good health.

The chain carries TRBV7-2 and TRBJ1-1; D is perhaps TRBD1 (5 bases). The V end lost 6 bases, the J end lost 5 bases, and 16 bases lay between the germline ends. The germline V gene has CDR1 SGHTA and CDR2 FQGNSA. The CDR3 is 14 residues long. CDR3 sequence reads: CASRISGGVTEAFF. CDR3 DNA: TGTGCCAGCAGGATCAGCGGGGGTGTGACTGAAGCTTTCTTT.

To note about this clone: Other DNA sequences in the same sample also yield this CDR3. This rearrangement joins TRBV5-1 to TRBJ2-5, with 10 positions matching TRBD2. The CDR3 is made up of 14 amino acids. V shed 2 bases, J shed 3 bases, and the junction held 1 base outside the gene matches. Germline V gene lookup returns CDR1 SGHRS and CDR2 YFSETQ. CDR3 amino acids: CASSLGTSEETQYF. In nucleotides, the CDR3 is TGCGCCAGCAGCTTAGGGACTAGCGAAGAGACCCAGTACTTC. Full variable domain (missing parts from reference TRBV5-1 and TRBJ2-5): KAGVTQTPRYLIKTRGQQVTLSCSPISGHRSVSWYQQTPGQGLQFLFEYFSETQRNKGNFPGRFSGRQFSNSRSEMNVSTLELGDSALYLCASSLGTSEETQYFGPGTRLLVL.

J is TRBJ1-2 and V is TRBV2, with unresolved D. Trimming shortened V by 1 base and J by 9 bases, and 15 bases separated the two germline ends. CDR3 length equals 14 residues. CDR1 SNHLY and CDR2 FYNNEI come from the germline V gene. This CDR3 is CASSEELGLSRYTF. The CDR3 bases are TGTGCCAGCAGTGAAGAATTAGGGCTTAGTCGCTACACCTTC.

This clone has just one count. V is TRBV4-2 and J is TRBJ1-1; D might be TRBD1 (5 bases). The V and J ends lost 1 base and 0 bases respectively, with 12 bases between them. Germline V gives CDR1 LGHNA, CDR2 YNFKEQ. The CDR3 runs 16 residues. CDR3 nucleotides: TGTGCCAGCAGCCAAGGCCAGAGGGGTATGAACACTGAAGCTTTCTTT. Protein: CASSQGQRGMNTEAFF.

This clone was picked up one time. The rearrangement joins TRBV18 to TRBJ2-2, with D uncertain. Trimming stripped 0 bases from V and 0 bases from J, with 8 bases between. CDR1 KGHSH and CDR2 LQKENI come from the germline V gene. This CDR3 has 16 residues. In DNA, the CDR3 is TGTGCCAGCTCACCACCCCCGGTAACGAACACCGGGGAGCTGTTTTTT. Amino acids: CASSPPPVTNTGELFF. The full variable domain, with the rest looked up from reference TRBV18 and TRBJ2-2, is NAGVMQNPRHLVRRRGQEARLRCSPMKGHSHVYWYRQLPEEGLKFMVYLQKENIIDESGMPKERFSAEFPKEGPSILRIQQVVRGDSAAYFCASSPPPVTNTGELFFGEGSRLTVL.